This record covers a single T cell receptor (beta chain). PCR involved 60 Vbeta and 13 Jbeta primers. Data came from immunoSEQ multiplex PCR; TCRdb stores just in-frame clones and leaves some out. The sample records 170,000 or so clones, 84% being singletons. This specimen belongs to a study of cytomegalovirus exposure and HLA in healthy donors. J was trimmed by 2 bases and V by 5 bases; bases with no gene match: 6. In germline, CDR1 is ENHRY, CDR2 SYGVKD. The length of the CDR3 is 15 residues. The chain combines TRBV10-3 with TRBJ1-5; 7 bases map to TRBD1. Material: PBMCs. This TCR derives from a young man in good health and CMV-seronegative. The CDR3, as DNA: TGTGCCATCAGTAAAACAGGGGACGGCAATCAGCCCCAGCATTTT. Translation: CAISKTGDGNQPQHF.